What follows are 2 T cell receptor beta chains derived from one specimen sequenced in a study of beta chain features in type 1 diabetes. General study findings and limits: For Type 1 diabetes patients, all four CD4+ subsets carried TCRB CDR3s that were moderately but significantly shorter.

Antigens of these TCRs are unknown. Expressed TCRB transcripts were sequenced because the entire RNA isolate underwent reverse transcription. The method was immunoSEQ multiplex PCR; TCRdb's version includes in-frame clones alone and lacks a portion of them. Of 200,000 to 250,000 clones in the sample, 14% are singletons; the top ten hold approximately 0.02%. Material for sequencing was naive CD4+ T cells from blood. The receptors were sampled from a man younger than 45 with type 1 diabetes.

The chain uses TRBV2 and TRBJ2-7, with no clear D. This CDR3 contains 14 residues. Germline V CDR1 and CDR2: SNHLY, FYNNEI. V was shortened by 2 bases and J by 2 bases, with 10 bases between the two germline ends. DNA of the CDR3: TGTGCCAGCAGTGAATATGCGGTAGCCTACGAGCAGTACTTC. Amino acids: CASSEYAVAYEQYF.

In this sample, this clone turned up a few times. The J gene is TRBJ2-2, the V gene TRBV7-2, with D possibly matching TRBD1 (5 bases). Trimming removed 5 bases at V and 0 bases at J, with 13 bases between. The V gene's germline CDR1 is SGHTA and CDR2 FQGNSA. This CDR3 spans 16 amino acids. CDR3 nucleotides: TGTGCCAGCAGCCTCGGACACCCCGCGAACACCGGGGAGCTGTTTTTT. Encoded protein: CASSLGHPANTGELFF. The full variable domain, with the rest looked up from reference TRBV7-2 and TRBJ2-2, is GAGVSQSPSNKVTEKGKDVELRCDPISGHTALYWYRQSLGQGLEFLIYFQGNSAPDKSGLPSDRFSAERTGGSVSTLTIQRTQQEDSAVYLCASSLGHPANTGELFFGEGSRLTVL.